This passage covers 11 T cell receptor beta chains from one sample sequenced in a study of identical twins. Via MiXCR, TCRdb re-called the 5' RACE reads, giving one row per CDR3 protein. The sample holds under 500,000 distinct CDR3 sequences, roughly 13% seen once. This same sample was also taken into another study, of yellow fever vaccine responses in identical twins.

Sequencing input: CD4+ T cells sorted from blood. These receptors came from a woman between 18 and 29 years old in good health.

This clonotype was recorded a few times. V and J are TRBV5-1 and TRBJ2-5, with 8 bases that match TRBD1. CDR3 length: 17 residues. The germline V gene has CDR1 SGHRS and CDR2 YFSETQ. J lost 5 bases, V lost 1 base, and 13 bases had no gene match. This CDR3 is CASSLYPDRAIGETQYF. The CDR3 region has the DNA TGCGCCAGCAGCTTGTACCCGGACAGGGCGATCGGGGAGACCCAGTACTTC. The full variable domain, with the rest looked up from reference TRBV5-1 and TRBJ2-5, is KAGVTQTPRYLIKTRGQQVTLSCSPISGHRSVSWYQQTPGQGLQFLFEYFSETQRNKGNFPGRFSGRQFSNSRSEMNVSTLELGDSALYLCASSLYPDRAIGETQYFGPGTRLLVL.

V is TRBV30 and J is TRBJ2-1, with a possible D match to TRBD2 (6 bases). The CDR3 spans 12 residues. CDR1 and CDR2 from the germline V gene are GTSNPN and SVGIG (reference sequence). The V end lost 4 bases, the J end lost 8 bases, and 12 bases lay between the germline ends. The CDR3 nucleotides read TGTGCCTGGAAGTCGAGCGGGTATGAGCAGTTCTTC. This encodes CAWKSSGYEQFF.

This clonotype has more than one count but fewer than ten. V is TRBV7-9 and J is TRBJ2-6; 9 bases match TRBD1. V lost 5 bases, J lost 0 bases, and 5 bases stayed unmatched. CDR3 length: 17 amino acids. Germline values: CDR1 SEHNR, CDR2 FQNEAQ (reference sequence). CDR3: CASSAGTGYSGANVLTF. In DNA form, the CDR3 reads TGTGCCAGCAGCGCCGGGACAGGGTACTCTGGGGCCAACGTCCTGACTTTC.

This clonotype came up many times. CDR3 nucleotide sequence: TGTGCCAGCAGTTTGGGGGGCGAGGAGACCCAGTACTTC. Amino acids: CASSLGGEETQYF. The chain joins TRBV28 to TRBJ2-5, with D perhaps given as TRBD1 or TRBD2 (6 bases each). This CDR3 is 13 amino acids long. V lost 3 bases to trimming and J lost 5 bases, with 10 bases between them. Germline V gene lookup returns CDR1 MDHEN and CDR2 SYDVKM.

A few counts support this clonotype. The V and J genes are TRBV15 and TRBJ2-1; D possibly matches TRBD1 or TRBD2 (5 bases each). The CDR3 totals 17 residues. The V end lost 1 base, the J end lost 0 bases, and 13 bases lay between the germline ends. The germline V gene has CDR1 LNHNV and CDR2 YYDKDF (reference sequence). The CDR3 coding sequence is TGTGCCACCAGCAGAGCCCGGGACCTTGGCTCCTACAATGAGCAGTTCTTC. The encoded protein is CATSRARDLGSYNEQFF.

The rearrangement joins TRBV6-1 to TRBJ2-2; either TRBD1 or TRBD2 may fit D (6 bases each). From germline, CDR1 is MNHNS and CDR2 SASEGT. V was clipped by 7 bases and J by 7 bases, with 19 bases between them. CDR3 length: 15 amino acids. CDR3 DNA: TGTGCCAGCATGGAGGGGGGCCGGGCAGGCGGGGAGCTGTTTTTT. Residues: CASMEGGRAGGELFF.

This clonotype was seen ten or more times. The rearrangement links TRBV12-3 or TRBV12-4 to TRBJ2-7; TRBD1 agrees at 7 bases. The trim removed 5 bases at V and 9 bases at J, leaving 7 bases unmatched. The CDR3 has 12 amino acids. The CDR3 is CASSPPQGPQYF. The CDR3 bases are TGTGCCAGCAGTCCCCCACAGGGGCCGCAGTACTTC.

The rearrangement joins TRBV30 to TRBJ1-2; the match to TRBD1 covers 7 bases. Germline V gene lookup returns CDR1 GTSNPN and CDR2 SVGIG (reference sequence). This CDR3 spans 15 amino acids. J was trimmed by 2 bases and V by 4 bases; bases with no gene match: 10. CDR3 sequence reads: CAWNPWETGNYGYTF. The CDR3, as DNA: TGTGCCTGGAACCCCTGGGAGACAGGGAACTATGGCTACACCTTC.

This clonotype was recorded at least ten times. DNA for the CDR3: TGTGCCAGCAGCTTAGCAGACAGGGTCGCCGGGGAGCTGTTTTTT. This translates into CASSLADRVAGELFF. This chain uses TRBV7-9 with TRBJ2-2; 7 positions agree with TRBD1. The CDR3 contains 15 residues. The germline V gene has CDR1 SEHNR and CDR2 FQNEAQ (reference sequence). With V trimmed by 0 bases and J by 6 bases, 4 bases remained unmatched.

Ten or more counts support this clonotype. The gene calls are TRBV5-1 and TRBJ2-5, with TRBD2 identical over 8 bases. Germline CDR1 and CDR2: SGHRS and YFSETQ. The CDR3 loop spans 15 amino acids. V dropped 4 bases and J dropped 5; count of bases not matched to a gene: 10. The CDR3 is CASSDGGALEETQYF. In DNA, the CDR3 is TGCGCCAGCAGCGACGGGGGGGCACTGGAGGAGACCCAGTACTTC.

The chain links TRBV18 to TRBJ1-1, with 10 nucleotides matching TRBD1. The germline V gene has CDR1 KGHSH and CDR2 LQKENI. The CDR3 sequence is 16 residues long. V trimming: 3 bases; J trimming: 6 bases; junction bases outside the gene matches: 10. CDR3 nucleotide sequence: TGTGCCAGCTCACCCTCGGGACAGGGGATCTGGGCTGAAGCTTTCTTT. The encoded protein is CASSPSGQGIWAEAFF.